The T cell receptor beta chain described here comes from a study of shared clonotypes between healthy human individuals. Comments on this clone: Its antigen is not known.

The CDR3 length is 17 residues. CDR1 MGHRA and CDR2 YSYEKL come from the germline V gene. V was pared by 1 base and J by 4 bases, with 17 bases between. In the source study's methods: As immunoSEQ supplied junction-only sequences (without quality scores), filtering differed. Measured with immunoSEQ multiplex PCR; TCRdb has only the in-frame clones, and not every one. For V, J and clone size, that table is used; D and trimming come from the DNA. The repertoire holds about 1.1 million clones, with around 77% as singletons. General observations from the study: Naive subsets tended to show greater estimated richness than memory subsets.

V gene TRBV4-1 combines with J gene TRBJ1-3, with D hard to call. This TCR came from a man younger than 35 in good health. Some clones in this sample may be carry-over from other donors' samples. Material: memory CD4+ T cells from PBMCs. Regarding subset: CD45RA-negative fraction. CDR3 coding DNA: TGCGCCAGCAGCCAAGCCCCACCCGGACGGACGGGAAACACCATATATTTT. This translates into CASSQAPPGRTGNTIYF.